A single sample gave rise to the 10 T cell receptor beta chains below, sequenced in a study of PD-1 blockade in mismatch repair-deficient tumors. TCRdb's table, derived via immunoSEQ multiplex PCR, lists solely in-frame clones and lacks some. The sample has 100,000 to 150,000 clones, 88% seen once. Sequences were derived from peripheral blood, sampled approximately 69 weeks after starting pembrolizumab. Every receptor here comes from an adult with mismatch repair-deficient cancer.

V usage is TRBV13 and J usage is TRBJ2-1, with TRBD1 as a possible D gene (6 bases). Germline CDR1 reads PRHDT; CDR2 reads FYEKMQ (reference sequence). Trimming removed 4 bases at V and 3 bases at J, with 25 bases between. CDR3 length: 19 residues. CDR3 coding DNA: TGTGCCAGCAGCTCCCCCATGGGTGATAGAGACAGGAACTACAATGAGCAGTTCTTC. Its translation: CASSSPMGDRDRNYNEQFF.

This clone was seen only a few times. The rearrangement uses TRBV5-1 and TRBJ2-5; D may match TRBD1 or TRBD2 (5 bases each). Germline V gene lookup returns CDR1 SGHRS and CDR2 YFSETQ. There are 15 residues in the CDR3. V shed 0 bases and J shed 5 bases, with 14 bases lying between them. CDR3 residues: CASSLAGAQSETQYF. DNA for the CDR3: TGCGCCAGCAGCTTGGCCGGGGCGCAGTCGGAGACCCAGTACTTC.

The CDR3 sequence: CASSKTGLGNTIYF. CDR3 DNA sequence: TGTGCCAGCAGCAAAACAGGGCTCGGAAACACCATATATTTT. The chain joins TRBV7-9 to TRBJ1-3; TRBD1 might be the D (6 bases). Trimming pared 5 bases from V and 4 bases from J, leaving 12 bases between. There are 14 residues in the CDR3. Germline V CDR1 and CDR2: SEHNR, FQNEAQ (reference sequence).

This clone was picked up one time. The rearrangement joins TRBV5-1 to TRBJ2-7; either TRBD1 or TRBD2 may fit D (7 bases each). The germline V gene encodes CDR1 SGHRS and CDR2 YFSETQ. With 8 bases removed from V and 0 bases from J, the gap between germline ends came to 15 bases. The CDR3 sequence is 14 residues long. CDR3 nucleotides: TGCGCCAGTAGCAGGGGGGGAAGCTCCTACGAGCAGTACTTC. Its protein is CASSRGGSSYEQYF. Using reference TRBV5-1 and TRBJ2-7 for the parts outside the CDR3, the full variable domain is KAGVTQTPRYLIKTRGQQVTLSCSPISGHRSVSWYQQTPGQGLQFLFEYFSETQRNKGNFPGRFSGRQFSNSRSEMNVSTLELGDSALYLCASSRGGSSYEQYFGPGTRLTVT.

The chain is built from TRBV30 and TRBJ2-7, with 7 nucleotides matching TRBD1. Germline CDR1 reads GTSNPN; CDR2 reads SVGIG (reference sequence). J lost 2 bases, V lost 0 bases, and 10 bases had no gene match. This CDR3 contains 16 residues. CDR3 nucleotides: TGTGCCTGGAGTGTTCTTAAGGGGGCGATCGCCTACGAGCAGTACTTC. This translates into CAWSVLKGAIAYEQYF. The whole variable domain, remainder taken from reference TRBV30 and TRBJ2-7, is SQTIHQWPATLVQPVGSPLSLECTVEGTSNPNLYWYRQAAGRGLQLLFYSVGIGQISSEVPQNLSASRPQDRQFILSSKKLLLSDSGFYLCAWSVLKGAIAYEQYFGPGTRLTVT.

CDR3 sequence (DNA): TGTGCCAGCAGCTTAGGCCGGGACAACCAAGAGACCCAGTACTTC. This gives the protein CASSLGRDNQETQYF. V usage is TRBV7-9 and J usage is TRBJ2-5; D is possibly TRBD1 (6 bases). The germline V gene encodes CDR1 SEHNR and CDR2 FQNEAQ (reference sequence). Trimming cost V 1 base and J 0 bases, with 9 bases left between them. The CDR3 length is 15 residues. The full variable domain, completed using reference TRBV7-9 and TRBJ2-5, is DTGVSQNPRHKITKRGQNVTFRCDPISEHNRLYWYRQTLGQGPEFLTYFQNEAQLEKSRLLSDRFSAERPKGSFSTLEIQRTEQGDSAMYLCASSLGRDNQETQYFGPGTRLLVL.

The gene calls are TRBV7-8 and TRBJ2-3; D tentatively reads TRBD1 or TRBD2 (5 bases each). Germline V lookup: CDR1 SGHVS, CDR2 FQNEAQ. The CDR3 extends over 15 amino acids. Trimming shortened V by 5 bases and J by 4 bases, and 16 bases separated the two germline ends. CDR3 sequence (DNA): TGTGCCAGCAGCCTCGGGGCGCCGGAGGCAGATACGCAGTATTTT. It specifies CASSLGAPEADTQYF.

This chain joins TRBV7-3 and TRBJ2-7; 7 nucleotides align to TRBD1. With V trimmed by 1 base and J by 1 base, 4 bases remained unmatched. This CDR3 comprises 15 residues. CDR1 is SGHTA, CDR2 FQGTGA, per germline. DNA for the CDR3: TGTGCCAGCAGCTTAAGGCCGGGACAGTCCTACGAGCAGTACTTC. Encoded protein: CASSLRPGQSYEQYF. Drawing the rest from reference TRBV7-3 and TRBJ2-7, the complete variable domain is GAGVSQTPSNKVTEKGKYVELRCDPISGHTALYWYRQSLGQGPEFLIYFQGTGAADDSGLPNDRFFAVRPEGSVSTLKIQRTERGDSAVYLCASSLRPGQSYEQYFGPGTRLTVT.

The chain is built from TRBV19 and TRBJ1-3; 9 bases map to TRBD1. The germline gives CDR1 LNHDA, CDR2 SQIVND (reference sequence). V trimming: 5 bases; J trimming: 2 bases; junction bases outside the gene matches: 10. The CDR3 sequence is 17 residues long. The CDR3 DNA is TGTGCCAGTAGTCTTCCGGGACAGGGCCACGCTGGAAACACCATATATTTT. Translation gives CASSLPGQGHAGNTIYF.

This clone was observed a few times. The rearrangement uses TRBV19 and TRBJ2-7, with TRBD1 identical over 11 bases. The CDR3 loop spans 15 amino acids. Trimming at V came to 5 bases and at J to 4 bases, leaving 7 bases not matched to a gene. Per germline, CDR1 LNHDA and CDR2 SQIVND (reference sequence). CDR3 region: CASSAADRGPYEQYF. Written as DNA, the CDR3 is TGTGCCAGTAGTGCGGCGGACAGGGGGCCATACGAGCAGTACTTC.